Listed below are T cell receptor beta chains from one sample, sequenced in a study of shared clonotypes between healthy human individuals. Clones were sequenced by immunoSEQ multiplex PCR, and TCRdb holds only the in-frame ones, with some missing. The table shows 1,400,000 or so clones, with approximately 98.5% occurring only once. The sample comprised naive CD4+ T cells sorted from blood. The receptors shown here come from a man aged 30 to 39 in good health. Each CDR3 is given with its conserved first and last residue. A D gene is named only where the DNA matches it firmly. Clone size appears in some rows only: once, few, many, or a class for an expanded clone.

D gene	V gene	clone size	J gene	CDR3 DNA	CDR3 protein
NA	TRBV5-1	NA	TRBJ2-7	TGCGCCAGCAAGCCCGAGGGTTTGATAAGCTACGAGCAGTACTTC	CASKPEGLISYEQYF
NA	TRBV5-6	NA	TRBJ1-1	TGTGCCAGCAGCTTGGTTTTATCAAACACTGAAGCTTTCTTT	CASSLVLSNTEAFF
TRBD1	TRBV15	once	TRBJ1-5	TGTGCCACCAGCAGTCGGTCGACAGGGAGTCAGCCCCAGCATTTT	CATSSRSTGSQPQHF
NA	TRBV29-1	NA	TRBJ2-3	TGCAGCGTAAAAACCCGGCTCTCTTTAACAGATACGCAGTATTTT	CSVKTRLSLTDTQYF
NA	TRBV6-1	NA	TRBJ2-2	TGTGCCAGCAGTGTGGGTCAACCGAACACCGGGGAGCTGTTTTTT	CASSVGQPNTGELFF
NA	TRBV10-3	NA	TRBJ1-1	TGTGCCATCAGTGATAAGGGCAGCCTTGAAGCTTTCTTT	CAISDKGSLEAFF
NA	TRBV28	NA	TRBJ2-7	TGTGCCAGCAGCTGGGCTGGGGACGAGCAGTACTTC	CASSWAGDEQYF
TRBD1	TRBV29-1	NA	TRBJ2-3	TGCAGCGTTGGGGACAGGGGGAGAGGTAGCACAGATACGCAGTATTTT	CSVGDRGRGSTDTQYF
TRBD1	TRBV18	NA	TRBJ1-1	TGTGCCAGCTCACCCTCCGGACAGGGTAAGGAAGCTTTCTTT	CASSPSGQGKEAFF
NA	TRBV27	once	TRBJ2-7	TGTGCCAGCAGTCCGCGGGGCTGGTACGAGCAGTACTTC	CASSPRGWYEQYF
TRBD2	TRBV5-1	NA	TRBJ2-2	TGCGCCAGCAGCTTACCTAGCGGCGCGAACACCGGGGAGCTGTTTTTT	CASSLPSGANTGELFF
NA	TRBV6-1	NA	TRBJ1-5	TGTGCCAGCAGTGAGGGCCCAGGACAGCCCCAGCATTTT	CASSEGPGQPQHF
TRBD2	TRBV5-6	NA	TRBJ2-1	TGTGCCAGCAGCTCCCAAACTCAGCGGGAAAGCCTTCGAAATGAGCAGTTCTTC	CASSSQTQRESLRNEQFF
TRBD1	TRBV10-3	NA	TRBJ1-1	TGTGCCATCAGACCTCCCCAGGGGGGACGGACTGAAGCTTTCTTT	CAIRPPQGGRTEAFF
NA	TRBV5-1	NA	TRBJ2-1	TGCGCCAGCAGCTTGGACGGATACAATGAGCAGTTCTTC	CASSLDGYNEQFF
TRBD2	TRBV5-1	NA	TRBJ2-3	TGCGCCAGCAGCCAAGGACTAGCGGGAGGGCCTAGCACAGATACGCAGTATTTT	CASSQGLAGGPSTDTQYF
NA	TRBV7-5	NA	TRBJ2-3	TGTGCCAGAAGCGCTAAATCCACAGATACGCAGTATTTT	CARSAKSTDTQYF
NA	TRBV5-1	NA	TRBJ2-1	TGCGCCAGCAGCACACGTCAAGGGGTTGAGCAGTTCTTC	CASSTRQGVEQFF
TRBD1	TRBV5-4	once	TRBJ2-7	TGTGCCAGCAGCATTCCAGACAGGGAAGGCGAGCAGTACTTC	CASSIPDREGEQYF
NA	TRBV14	NA	TRBJ2-1	TGTGCCAGCAGCCAAGACGGGGACAATGAGCAGTTCTTC	CASSQDGDNEQFF
TRBD2	TRBV27	NA	TRBJ2-1	TGTGCCGTAGCGGGATTAGGTAATGAGCAGTTCTTC	CAVAGLGNEQFF
TRBD2	TRBV4-3	once	TRBJ2-7	TGCGCCAGCAGCCAGCGGGAGGGCCTCTACGAGCAGTACTTC	CASSQREGLYEQYF
TRBD1	TRBV5-4	NA	TRBJ2-1	TGTGCCAGCAGCCCACCCGGGACAGGGGGGCATGAGCAGTTCTTC	CASSPPGTGGHEQFF
NA	TRBV5-1	NA	TRBJ1-4	TGCGCCAGCAGCGCAACCGGGACAACTAATGAAAAACTGTTTTTT	CASSATGTTNEKLFF